This entry describes one T cell receptor beta chain. Per the original data handling: For nucleated cells, counts were estimated from reference gene primer amplification. Clones were sequenced by immunoSEQ multiplex PCR, and TCRdb holds only the in-frame ones, with some missing. The DNA was the basis for D and trimming; V, J and clone size are from that table. The sample includes some 190,000 clones, 86% of them seen just once. The data originate from a study of blood T cell repertoires in COVID-19. Overall study: Symptom resolution, clearance, or two negative PCRs marked the recovered donors of Cohort 3. COVID-19 samples, acute and convalescent, were from the United States, Italy and Spain.

Per germline, CDR1 SGHVS and CDR2 FNYEAQ. The ends lost 1 base at V and 3 bases at J; junction bases unmatched: 6. This CDR3 has 16 amino acids. The origin of this receptor is a woman aged 40 to 50 in a cohort exposed to, infected with or recovered from COVID-19 (not recorded which). This chain uses TRBV7-6 with TRBJ2-7; 10 bases are shared with TRBD2. Sequenced sample: PBMCs or T cells enriched from blood (not recorded which). The CDR3 DNA follows: TGTGCCAGCAGCTTAGAGGGACTAGCGCCGTTCTACGAGCAGTACTTC. Translation gives CASSLEGLAPFYEQYF.